This TCR beta chain was found in a study of blood T cell repertoires in COVID-19. Whole-study context: There were acute and convalescent COVID-19 samples, and they came from the United States, Italy and Spain.

Sequenced by immunoSEQ multiplex PCR; TCRdb stores in-frame clones only, minus some. The repertoire consists of approximately 280,000 clones, with roughly 90% occurring once and the leading ten covering roughly an eighth. V gave up 4 bases and J gave up 2 bases; unmatched junction bases: 17. The CDR3 runs to 20 residues. Germline lookup yields CDR1 MNHEY and CDR2 SVGEGT. Sequencing input: peripheral blood. The TCR originated in a woman aged 55 to 70 with acute or convalescent COVID-19. This rearrangement joins TRBV6-2 or TRBV6-3 to TRBJ2-7; 13 nucleotides match TRBD2. Here the CDR3 reads CASSSHLGLAGVKPPYEQYF. For the CDR3, the DNA is TGTGCCAGCAGTTCTCATCTAGGACTAGCGGGAGTTAAGCCCCCCTACGAGCAGTACTTC.